In its sample, the clone carrying this T cell receptor beta chain was seen a few times. Per germline, CDR1 SGHRS and CDR2 YFSETQ. CDR3 length: 15 residues. The V and J ends lost 4 bases and 7 bases, in that order; junction bases with no gene match: 10. In the source study's methods: For nucleated cells, counts were estimated from reference gene primer amplification. The repertoire was sequenced with immunoSEQ multiplex PCR; TCRdb's copy has only in-frame clones and lacks some. Clone size and V and J calls were adopted from that table, with D and trimming inferred from the DNA. The sample has some 250,000 clones, 80% to 85% seen once. This record comes from a study of blood T cell repertoires in COVID-19. Study-level background: The study drew acute and convalescent COVID-19 samples from the United States, Italy and Spain. T cells, B-cell-depleted T cells, or PBMCs supplied cDNA or gDNA.

The receptor was derived from a woman aged 55-69 years with active or convalescent COVID-19. The chain employs TRBV5-1 and TRBJ1-4; 7 nucleotides match TRBD1. Sequencing input: peripheral blood. CDR3 DNA: TGCGCCAGCAGCCGGGACAGCCCGAAAGGTGAAAAACTGTTTTTT. Translation: CASSRDSPKGEKLFF.